These T cell receptor beta chains were read from a single sample in a study of glioma-infiltrating T cells after dendritic cell vaccination. Profiling relied on immunoSEQ multiplex PCR, and the TCRdb table lists in-frame clones only, not all of them. The sample has 75,000 to 100,000 clones, 79% seen once; the top ten hold nearly 6%. The starting material was blood, obtained before dendritic cell vaccination. These receptors originate from a human donor with glioblastoma. Both conserved end residues are part of each CDR3. D genes are given only for firm matches. Size tells how often a clone was seen (once, few, many) or the class of an expanded clone, and some rows leave it out.

TRBJ2-1 TRBV5-4 TRBD2 - CASSLVAGGLFSYNEQFF TGTGCCAGCAGCTTGGTGGCGGGGGGGCTCTTTTCCTACAATGAGCAGTTCTTC
TRBJ2-3 TRBV15 - - CATNQGLSTDTQYF TGTGCCACCAACCAGGGGTTAAGCACAGATACGCAGTATTTT
TRBJ1-4 TRBV18 - - CASSAGGEKLFF TGTGCCAGCTCAGCGGGGGGCGAAAAACTGTTTTTT
TRBJ1-2 TRBV29-1 - - CSVAVVGGYTF TGCAGCGTTGCGGTCGTCGGGGGCTACACCTTC
TRBJ1-6 TRBV12-5 - - CASGLRDFYNSPLHF TGTGCTAGTGGTCTCCGGGATTTCTATAATTCACCCCTCCACTTT
TRBJ2-7 TRBV4-1 - - CATSDSRGEQYF TGCGCCACCTCGGACAGTAGAGGCGAGCAGTACTTC
TRBJ1-1 TRBV23-1 TRBD1 - CASSQTQGSYTEAFF TGCGCCAGCAGTCAAACACAGGGGTCCTACACTGAAGCTTTCTTT
TRBJ1-1 TRBV30 TRBD1 few CAWSRQGGTEAFF TGTGCCTGGAGCCGACAGGGGGGGACTGAAGCTTTCTTT
TRBJ1-1 TRBV19 - - CASTPDRNTEAFF TGTGCCAGTACCCCTGACAGGAACACTGAAGCTTTCTTT
TRBJ1-1 TRBV9 - - CASSGLYTEAFF TGTGCCAGCAGCGGGCTGTACACTGAAGCTTTCTTT
TRBJ1-5 TRBV18 TRBD1 - CASGIDRDQPQHF TGTGCCAGCGGAATCGACAGGGATCAGCCCCAGCATTTT
TRBJ1-5 TRBV19 - - CASSITGAGVNQPQHF TGTGCCAGTAGTATTACCGGGGCAGGGGTCAATCAGCCCCAGCATTTT
TRBJ1-5 TRBV18 TRBD1 once CASSQGATGAFSNQPQHF TGTGCCAGCTCACAAGGAGCGACAGGGGCATTTAGCAATCAGCCCCAGCATTTT
TRBJ2-1 TRBV5-1 TRBD2 few CASSPPGLAGLNEQFF TGCGCCAGCAGCCCCCCGGGACTAGCGGGGTTAAATGAGCAGTTCTTC
TRBJ1-5 TRBV21-1 - - CASSKVVPRDYSNQPQHF TGTGCCAGCAGCAAAGTCGTTCCTCGGGACTATAGCAATCAGCCCCAGCATTTT
TRBJ1-2 TRBV7-3 - - CASSSGHGYGGYTF TGTGCCAGCAGCTCGGGACACGGCTATGGCGGCTACACCTTC
TRBJ2-2 TRBV5-1 - - CASSSEVSTGELFF TGCGCCAGCAGCTCGGAGGTTTCCACCGGGGAGCTGTTTTTT
TRBJ1-2 TRBV5-1 - - CASSPTPGPYGYTF TGCGCCAGCAGCCCAACGCCGGGTCCATATGGCTACACCTTC
TRBJ1-2 TRBV6-5 - - CASSYDLAGNYGYTF TGTGCCAGCAGTTACGACCTAGCGGGCAACTATGGCTACACCTTC
TRBJ2-1 TRBV9 TRBD2 - CASSPRLAGGFHNEQFF TGTGCCAGCAGCCCCCGACTAGCGGGAGGGTTCCACAATGAGCAGTTCTTC
TRBJ2-3 TRBV9 TRBD2 - CASSVLAGGSTDTQYF TGTGCCAGCAGCGTTTTAGCGGGAGGGTCCACAGATACGCAGTATTTT
TRBJ2-1 TRBV4-1 - once CASSQDRTNHEQFF TGCGCCAGCAGCCAAGATCGGACTAACCATGAGCAGTTCTTC
TRBJ2-7 TRBV2 - - CASSESVYEQYF TGTGCCAGCAGTGAGTCTGTCTACGAGCAGTACTTC
TRBJ2-7 TRBV9 - - CASSPQGRVSYEQYF TGTGCCAGCAGCCCCCAGGGGAGGGTATCCTACGAGCAGTACTTC
TRBJ2-7 TRBV9 - - CASSVADTYYEQYF TGTGCCAGCAGCGTAGCTGATACCTACTACGAGCAGTACTTC
TRBJ2-7 TRBV7-6 TRBD2 once CASSLGGRLDEQYF TGTGCCAGCAGCTTAGGCGGGAGACTCGACGAGCAGTACTTC
TRBJ1-2 TRBV5-1 - once CASSWEGGRGYTF TGCGCCAGCAGCTGGGAGGGGGGGCGAGGCTACACCTTC
TRBJ1-2 TRBV19 TRBD1 - CASSGQPGTGFYGYTF TGTGCCAGTAGTGGACAACCCGGGACAGGGTTCTATGGCTACACCTTC
TRBJ1-1 TRBV5-1 - - CASSLQGSGTEAFF TGCGCCAGCAGCTTGCAGGGTTCGGGCACTGAAGCTTTCTTT
TRBJ2-1 TRBV7-3 TRBD2 - CASSSGLAVYNEQFF TGTGCCAGCAGCTCAGGACTAGCGGTATACAATGAGCAGTTCTTC
TRBJ1-2 TRBV9 TRBD1 once CASSVSTGVAYGYTF TGTGCCAGCAGCGTATCCACAGGGGTCGCCTATGGCTACACCTTC
TRBJ1-2 TRBV19 - - CASSIWQQAYGYTF TGTGCCAGTAGTATCTGGCAACAGGCTTATGGCTACACCTTC
TRBJ1-2 TRBV5-1 - - CASSLGTLNYGYTF TGCGCCAGCAGCCTAGGGACACTTAACTATGGCTACACCTTC
TRBJ1-5 TRBV7-2 TRBD1 once CASSLGTGRPQHF TGTGCCAGCAGCTTAGGGACAGGGAGGCCCCAGCATTTT
TRBJ2-2 TRBV5-4 TRBD1 - CASSYDRGYPGELFF TGTGCCAGCAGCTACGACAGGGGCTATCCCGGGGAGCTGTTTTTT
TRBJ2-1 TRBV4-2 - - CASSQGTADDSYNEQFF TGTGCCAGCAGCCAAGGTACAGCTGACGACTCCTACAATGAGCAGTTCTTC
TRBJ2-7 TRBV6-5 - - CASGGILHEQYF TGTGCCTCCGGGGGAATCCTCCACGAGCAGTACTTC
TRBJ2-7 TRBV10-3 TRBD2 few CAISESLTPGGEQYF TGTGCCATCAGTGAGTCACTCACACCGGGGGGCGAGCAGTACTTC
TRBJ1-1 TRBV11-2 - - CASSFQEVTEAFF TGTGCCAGCAGCTTTCAAGAGGTTACTGAAGCTTTCTTT
TRBJ2-3 TRBV6-1 TRBD2 - CASSGDSGAPTDTQYF TGTGCCAGCAGTGGAGATAGCGGGGCGCCTACAGATACGCAGTATTTT
TRBJ2-1 TRBV7-3 TRBD2 - CASSLILAGIGEQFF TGTGCCAGCAGCTTAATCCTAGCGGGGATTGGTGAGCAGTTCTTC
TRBJ2-3 TRBV10-2 TRBD2 - CASRSGSGTDTQYF TGCGCCAGCAGAAGCGGGAGTGGCACAGATACGCAGTATTTT
TRBJ2-2 TRBV19 TRBD2 - CASQGTSGSRSTGELFF TGTGCCAGCCAAGGGACTAGCGGGAGTCGGAGCACCGGGGAGCTGTTTTTT
TRBJ2-3 TRBV27 TRBD1 - CAKGQGKNPDTQYF TGTGCCAAGGGACAGGGGAAAAATCCAGATACGCAGTATTTT
TRBJ1-3 TRBV10-3 - - CAISGGGGNTIYF TGTGCCATCAGTGGGGGAGGAGGCAACACCATATATTTT
TRBJ2-2 TRBV7-6 TRBD1 - CASSLRTGETGELFF TGTGCCAGCAGCTTACGCACAGGGGAAACCGGGGAGCTGTTTTTT
TRBJ2-3 TRBV11-2 TRBD2 - CASSLLGGAGVTYTQYF TGTGCCAGCAGCTTACTAGGGGGAGCGGGGGTTACATATACGCAGTATTTT
TRBJ2-7 TRBV5-1 - - CASSYGQTYEQYF TGCGCCAGCAGCTACGGACAGACCTACGAGCAGTACTTC
TRBJ2-7 TRBV6-5 - - CASSYGSSGGYYEQYF TGTGCCAGCAGTTACGGGTCGTCCGGCGGGTACTACGAGCAGTACTTC
TRBJ1-2 TRBV5-1 - - CASSLYSGGADFYGYTF TGCGCCAGCAGCTTGTACTCCGGGGGTGCTGACTTCTATGGCTACACCTTC